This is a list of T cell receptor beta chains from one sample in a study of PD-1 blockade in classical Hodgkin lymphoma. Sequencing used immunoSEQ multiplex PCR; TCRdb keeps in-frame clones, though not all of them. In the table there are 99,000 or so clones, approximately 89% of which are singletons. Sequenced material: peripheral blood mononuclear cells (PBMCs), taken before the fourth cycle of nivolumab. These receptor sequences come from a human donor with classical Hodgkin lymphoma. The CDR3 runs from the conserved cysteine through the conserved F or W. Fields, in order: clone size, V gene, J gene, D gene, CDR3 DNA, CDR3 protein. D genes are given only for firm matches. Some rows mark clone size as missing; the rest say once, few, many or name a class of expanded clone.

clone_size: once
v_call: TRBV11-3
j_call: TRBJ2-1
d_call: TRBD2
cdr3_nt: TGTGCCAGCAGCAGAGACCGACTAGCGGGAGGTGGCTACTCCTACAATGAGCAGTTCTTC
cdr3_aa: CASSRDRLAGGGYSYNEQFF

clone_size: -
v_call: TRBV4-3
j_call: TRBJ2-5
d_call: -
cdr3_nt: TGCGCCAGCAGCCAAGGCCTCTCGGGAGATCAAGAGACCCAGTACTTC
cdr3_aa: CASSQGLSGDQETQYF

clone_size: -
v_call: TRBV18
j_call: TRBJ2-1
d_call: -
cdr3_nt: TGTGCCAGCTCACTCACCGTCCGGACGGACAATGAGCAGTTCTTC
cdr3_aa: CASSLTVRTDNEQFF

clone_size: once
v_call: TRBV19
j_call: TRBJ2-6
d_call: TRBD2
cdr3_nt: TGTGCCAGCGGGGGGGACAACCTGAAGGGCTCTGGGGCCAACGTCCTGACTTTC
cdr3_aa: CASGGDNLKGSGANVLTF

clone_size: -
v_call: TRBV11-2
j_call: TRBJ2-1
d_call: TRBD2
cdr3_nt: TGTGCCAGCAGCACCCCAAGCGGGAGCTCCTACAATGAGCAGTTCTTC
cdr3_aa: CASSTPSGSSYNEQFF

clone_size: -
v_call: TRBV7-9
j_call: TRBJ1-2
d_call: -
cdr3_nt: TGTGCCAGCACTCGAACGGAGGGCCCCTATGGCTACACCTTC
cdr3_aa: CASTRTEGPYGYTF

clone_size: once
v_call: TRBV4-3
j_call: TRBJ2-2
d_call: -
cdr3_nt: TGCGCCAGCAGCCGGGACACCGGGGAGCTGTTTTTT
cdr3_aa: CASSRDTGELFF

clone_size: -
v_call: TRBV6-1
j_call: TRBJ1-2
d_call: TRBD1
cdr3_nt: TGTGCCAGCAGGGGGGACAGGGGAAACTATGGCTACACCTTC
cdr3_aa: CASRGDRGNYGYTF

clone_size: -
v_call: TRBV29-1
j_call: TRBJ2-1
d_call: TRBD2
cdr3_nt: TGCAGCGTTCTATCCGGGTTGGGGCATAGCGGGAGGGTTAGGGGGGAGCAGTTCTTC
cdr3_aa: CSVLSGLGHSGRVRGEQFF

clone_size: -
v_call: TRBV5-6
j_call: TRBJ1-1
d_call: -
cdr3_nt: TGTGCCAGCAGCTTGGGGACATTGAACACTGAAGCTTTCTTT
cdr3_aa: CASSLGTLNTEAFF

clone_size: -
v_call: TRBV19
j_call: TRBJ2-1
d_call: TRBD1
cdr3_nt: TGTGCCAGTAGTACAGAGGACAGGTTTGACAATGAGCAGTTCTTC
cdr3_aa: CASSTEDRFDNEQFF

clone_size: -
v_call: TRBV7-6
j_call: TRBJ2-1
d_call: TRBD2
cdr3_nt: TGTGCCAGCAGCTCAGCTAGCGGTCGCTCCTACAATGAGCAGTTCTTC
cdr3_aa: CASSSASGRSYNEQFF

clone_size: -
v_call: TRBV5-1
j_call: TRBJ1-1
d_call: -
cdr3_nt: TGCGCCAGCAGCTCCCGACTGTCGGGGTCCAACACTGAAGCTTTCTTT
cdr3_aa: CASSSRLSGSNTEAFF

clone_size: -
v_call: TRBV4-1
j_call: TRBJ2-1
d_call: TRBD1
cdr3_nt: TGCGCCAGCAGCCGACAGGGTTACGAGCAGTTCTTC
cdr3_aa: CASSRQGYEQFF

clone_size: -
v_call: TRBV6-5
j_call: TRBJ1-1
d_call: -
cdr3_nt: TGTGCCAGCAGTTACCGGGGGTGGGACACTGAAGCTTTCTTT
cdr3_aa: CASSYRGWDTEAFF

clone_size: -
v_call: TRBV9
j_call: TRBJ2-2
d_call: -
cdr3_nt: TGTGCCAGCAGCGAGAGGAGGCGGACCGGGGAGCTGTTTTTT
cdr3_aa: CASSERRRTGELFF

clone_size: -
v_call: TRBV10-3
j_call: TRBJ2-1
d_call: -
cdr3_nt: TGTGCCATCAGTGAGTCAGGGCCGCACAATGAGCAGTTCTTC
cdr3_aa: CAISESGPHNEQFF

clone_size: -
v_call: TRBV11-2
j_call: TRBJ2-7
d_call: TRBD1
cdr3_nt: TGTGCCAGCGCCCCCCCCAGGGGACAGTTCTACGAGCAGTACTTC
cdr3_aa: CASAPPRGQFYEQYF

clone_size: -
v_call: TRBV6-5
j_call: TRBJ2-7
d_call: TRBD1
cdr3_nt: TGTGCCAGCAGCTCCCCGGACAGGGGGCGAGGCGAGCAGTACTTC
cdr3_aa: CASSSPDRGRGEQYF

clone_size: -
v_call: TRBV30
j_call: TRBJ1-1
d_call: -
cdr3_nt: TGTGCCTGGAGTGTCGCGAACACTGAAGCTTTCTTT
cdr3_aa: CAWSVANTEAFF

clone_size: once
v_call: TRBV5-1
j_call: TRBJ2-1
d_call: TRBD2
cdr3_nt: TGCGCCAGCAGCCCTGGCGGGGGATCCTACAATGAGCAGTTCTTC
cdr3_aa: CASSPGGGSYNEQFF

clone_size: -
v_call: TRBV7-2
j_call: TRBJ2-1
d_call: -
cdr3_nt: TGTGCCAGCAGCTTAAGAATGGGCGGGGCGGAGCAGTTCTTC
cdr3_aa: CASSLRMGGAEQFF

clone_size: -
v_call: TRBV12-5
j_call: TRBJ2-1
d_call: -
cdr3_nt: TGTGCTAGTGGTTTGAGTGCCGTTAATGAGCAGTTCTTC
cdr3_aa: CASGLSAVNEQFF

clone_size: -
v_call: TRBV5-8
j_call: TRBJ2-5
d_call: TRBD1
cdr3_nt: TGTGCCAGCAGCTTGGGGACAGGACCAGGGTACGGAGAGACCCAGTACTTC
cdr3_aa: CASSLGTGPGYGETQYF

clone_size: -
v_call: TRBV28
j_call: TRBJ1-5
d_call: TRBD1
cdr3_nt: TGTGCCAGCAGACCTACAGGGGTAGGAAATCAGCCCCAGCATTTT
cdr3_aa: CASRPTGVGNQPQHF

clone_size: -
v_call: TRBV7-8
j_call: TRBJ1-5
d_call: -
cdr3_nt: TGTGCCAGCAGCTTGGCAGACACGCCGAATCAGCCCCAGCATTTT
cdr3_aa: CASSLADTPNQPQHF

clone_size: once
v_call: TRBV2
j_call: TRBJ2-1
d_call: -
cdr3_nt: TGTGCCAGCAGTGCGAGCGGACGCTCCTACAATGAGCAGTTCTTC
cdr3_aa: CASSASGRSYNEQFF

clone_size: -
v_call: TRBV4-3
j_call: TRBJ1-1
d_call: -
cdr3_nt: TGCGCCAGCGGCTGGGGGGACATTAACACTGAAGCTTTCTTT
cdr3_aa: CASGWGDINTEAFF

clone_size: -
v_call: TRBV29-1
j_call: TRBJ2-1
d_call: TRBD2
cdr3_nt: TGCAGCGTTGATACGCGGGAGAGCTCCTACAATGAGCAGTTCTTC
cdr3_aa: CSVDTRESSYNEQFF

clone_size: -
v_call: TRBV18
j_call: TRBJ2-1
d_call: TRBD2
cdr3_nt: TGTGCCAGTTCAAGGCTAGCGGGAGGGCCGGGTTACAATGAGCAGTTCTTC
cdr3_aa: CASSRLAGGPGYNEQFF

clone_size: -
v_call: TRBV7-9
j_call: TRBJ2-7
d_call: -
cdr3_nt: TGTGCCAGCAGCGAAGCCTACGAGCAGTACTTC
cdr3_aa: CASSEAYEQYF

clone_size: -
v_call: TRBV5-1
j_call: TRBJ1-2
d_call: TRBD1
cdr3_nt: TGCGCCAGCAGCTTCGGGACAGCCTATGGCTACACCTTC
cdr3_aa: CASSFGTAYGYTF

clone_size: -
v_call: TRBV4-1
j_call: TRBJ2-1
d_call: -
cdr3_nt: TGCGCCAGCAGCCTAGGGAACATCCCGGCCAATGAGCAGTTCTTC
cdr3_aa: CASSLGNIPANEQFF

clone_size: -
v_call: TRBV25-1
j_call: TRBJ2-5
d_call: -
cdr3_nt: TGTGCCAGCAGTGACCCGGGGGTGGCGAAAGAGACCCAGTACTTC
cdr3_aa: CASSDPGVAKETQYF

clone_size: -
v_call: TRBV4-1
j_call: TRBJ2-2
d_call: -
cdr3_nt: TGCGCCAGCAGGAGGGGGGACCCGGCGAACACCGGGGAGCTGTTTTTT
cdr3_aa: CASRRGDPANTGELFF

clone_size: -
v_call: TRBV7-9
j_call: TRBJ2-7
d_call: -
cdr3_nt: TGTGCCAGCAGCTTAGAGTTTTACGAGCAGTACTTC
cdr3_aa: CASSLEFYEQYF

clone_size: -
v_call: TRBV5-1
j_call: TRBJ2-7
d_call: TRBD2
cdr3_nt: TGCGCCAGCAGACAGGGACTAGCGAACGAGCAGTACTTC
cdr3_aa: CASRQGLANEQYF

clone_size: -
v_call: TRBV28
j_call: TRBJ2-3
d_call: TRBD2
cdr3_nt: TGTGCCAGCAGCCCAAACGGACTAGCTCAAGATACGCAGTATTTT
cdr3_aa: CASSPNGLAQDTQYF

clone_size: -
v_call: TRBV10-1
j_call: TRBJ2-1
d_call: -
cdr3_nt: TGCGCCAGCAGCAGTGACGGGAATGAGCAGTTCTTC
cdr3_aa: CASSSDGNEQFF

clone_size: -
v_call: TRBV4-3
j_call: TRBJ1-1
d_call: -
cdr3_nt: TGCGCCAGCAGCCAAGATCAATGGGGAGTTATGAACACTGAAGCTTTCTTT
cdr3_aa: CASSQDQWGVMNTEAFF